Presented here are 6 T cell receptor beta chains from one specimen sequenced in a study of T cells in Graves' hyperthyroidism and ophthalmopathy. RNA transcripts gave rise to amplified TCR beta CDR3 regions. First-round RT-PCR of the TCR CDR3 relied on the HTBI primer set. Using its own MiXCR run on the multiplex PCR reads, TCRdb lists one record per CDR3 protein. The sample carries around 250,000 distinct CDR3 sequences, less than 15% recorded once. Specimen: blood. These receptors all come from a woman in her forties with Graves' hyperthyroidism that later progressed to Graves' ophthalmopathy.

This sequence joins TRBV19 and TRBJ2-1, with TRBD2 matching over 8 bases. Trimming removed 1 base from V and 3 bases from J; junction bases left unmatched: 2. The CDR3 runs 15 residues. Germline V gene lookup returns CDR1 LNHDA and CDR2 SQIVND (reference sequence). The CDR3 loop reads CASSIGSGIYNEQFF. CDR3 nucleotides: TGTGCCAGTAGTATAGGTAGCGGGATCTACAATGAGCAGTTCTTC.

This clonotype has at least ten counts. The CDR3: CASRIRGNFNSPLHF. The CDR3 coding sequence is TGTGCCAGCAGGATCCGGGGGAACTTTAATTCACCCCTCCACTTT. The rearrangement uses TRBV11-2 and TRBJ1-6; D is possibly TRBD1 (5 bases). The CDR3 has 15 residues. Between the trimmed V and J ends, which lost 6 bases and 6 bases, there was a span of 15 bases. CDR1 SGHAT and CDR2 FQNNGV come from the germline V gene.

In this sample, this clonotype turned up a few times. The chain couples TRBV28 to TRBJ1-5; D is ambiguous. Germline V gene lookup returns CDR1 MDHEN and CDR2 SYDVKM. The length of the CDR3 is 17 residues. V dropped 0 bases and J dropped 0 bases, with 12 bases sitting between them. CDR3 in DNA: TGTGCCAGCAGTTTATGGGGAAGTATGTATAGCAATCAGCCCCAGCATTTT. Translation gives CASSLWGSMYSNQPQHF.

In nucleotides, the CDR3 is TGTGCCAGCAGCCTCTTAGGACCGTCGGATGAGCAGTTCTTC. Its protein product is CASSLLGPSDEQFF. This sequence joins TRBV7-3 and TRBJ2-1, with D hard to call. CDR1 SGHTA and CDR2 FQGTGA come from the germline V gene. Trimming shortened V by 5 bases and J by 8 bases, and 16 bases separated the two germline ends. The CDR3 contains 14 residues.

V is TRBV28 and J is TRBJ2-1; 12 nucleotides align to TRBD2. CDR1 is MDHEN and CDR2 is SYDVKM in the germline V gene. CDR3 length: 16 residues. Losses at the gene ends were 6 bases for V and 8 bases for J; bases not matched to a gene: 11. The CDR3 nucleotides read TGTGCCAGCAGCCTCCTAGCGGGAGGGCCTACTTATGAGCAGTTCTTC. It specifies CASSLLAGGPTYEQFF.

Ten or more counts support this clonotype. The CDR3 DNA reads TGTGCCAGCAGCTTACGTGGGGATTCACCCCTCCACTTT. As protein: CASSLRGDSPLHF. V and J are TRBV7-9 and TRBJ1-6; D gene ambiguous. V was trimmed by 2 bases and J by 8 bases, leaving 7 bases between them. Germline V gene data show CDR1 as SEHNR and CDR2 as FQNEAQ (reference sequence). The CDR3 is 13 amino acids. Filled out from reference TRBV7-9 and TRBJ1-6, the complete variable domain reads DTGVSQNPRHKITKRGQNVTFRCDPISEHNRLYWYRQTLGQGPEFLTYFQNEAQLEKSRLLSDRFSAERPKGSFSTLEIQRTEQGDSAMYLCASSLRGDSPLHFGNGTRLTVT.